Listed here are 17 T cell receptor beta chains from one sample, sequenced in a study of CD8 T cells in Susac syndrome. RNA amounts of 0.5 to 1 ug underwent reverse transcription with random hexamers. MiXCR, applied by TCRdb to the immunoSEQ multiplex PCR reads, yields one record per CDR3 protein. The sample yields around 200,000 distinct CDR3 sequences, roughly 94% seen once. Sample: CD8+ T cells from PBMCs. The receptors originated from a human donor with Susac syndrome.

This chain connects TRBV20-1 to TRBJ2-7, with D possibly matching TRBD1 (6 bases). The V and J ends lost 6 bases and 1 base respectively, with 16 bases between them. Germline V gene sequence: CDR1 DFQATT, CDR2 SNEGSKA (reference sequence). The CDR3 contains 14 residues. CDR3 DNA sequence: TGCAGTGCCCGAAGGGACACTTATTCCTACGAGCAGTACTTC. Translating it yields CSARRDTYSYEQYF.

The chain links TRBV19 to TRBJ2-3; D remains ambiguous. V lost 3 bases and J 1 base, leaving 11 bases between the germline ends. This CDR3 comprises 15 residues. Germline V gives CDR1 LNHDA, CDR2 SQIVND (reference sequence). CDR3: CASSILGSRTDTQYF. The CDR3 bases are TGTGCCAGTAGTATCTTGGGCAGCCGCACAGATACGCAGTATTTT.

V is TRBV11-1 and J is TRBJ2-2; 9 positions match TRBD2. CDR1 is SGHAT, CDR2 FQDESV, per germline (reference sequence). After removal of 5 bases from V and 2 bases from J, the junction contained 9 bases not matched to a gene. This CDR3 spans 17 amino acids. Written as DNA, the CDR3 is TGTGCCAGCAGCCCCCAACCTAGCGGGGTTAACACCGGGGAGCTGTTTTTT. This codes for CASSPQPSGVNTGELFF. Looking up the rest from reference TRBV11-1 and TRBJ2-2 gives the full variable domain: EAEVAQSPRYKITEKSQAVAFWCDPISGHATLYWYRQILGQGPELLVQFQDESVVDDSQLPKDRFSAERLKGVDSTLKIQPAELGDSAMYLCASSPQPSGVNTGELFFGEGSRLTVL.

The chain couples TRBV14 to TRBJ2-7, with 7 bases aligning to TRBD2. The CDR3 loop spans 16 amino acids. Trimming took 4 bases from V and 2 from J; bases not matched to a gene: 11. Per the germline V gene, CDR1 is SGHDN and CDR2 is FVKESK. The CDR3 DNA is TGTGCCAGCAGCCTCGCTGTCGGGCTAGCGGCCTACGAGCAGTACTTC. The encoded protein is CASSLAVGLAAYEQYF.

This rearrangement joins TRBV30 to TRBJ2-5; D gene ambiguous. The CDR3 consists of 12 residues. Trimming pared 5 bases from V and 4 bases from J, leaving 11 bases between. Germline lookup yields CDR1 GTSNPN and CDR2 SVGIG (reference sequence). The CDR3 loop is CAWSGTGETQYF. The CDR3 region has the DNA TGTGCCTGGTCAGGTACCGGAGAGACCCAGTACTTC. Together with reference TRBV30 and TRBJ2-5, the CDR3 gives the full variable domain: SQTIHQWPATLVQPVGSPLSLECTVEGTSNPNLYWYRQAAGRGLQLLFYSVGIGQISSEVPQNLSASRPQDRQFILSSKKLLLSDSGFYLCAWSGTGETQYFGPGTRLLVL.

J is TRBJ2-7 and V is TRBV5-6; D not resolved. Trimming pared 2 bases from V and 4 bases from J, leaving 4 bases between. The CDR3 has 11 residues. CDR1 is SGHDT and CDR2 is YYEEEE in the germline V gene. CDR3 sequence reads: CASSFQYEQYF. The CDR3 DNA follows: TGTGCCAGCAGCTTCCAATACGAGCAGTACTTC.

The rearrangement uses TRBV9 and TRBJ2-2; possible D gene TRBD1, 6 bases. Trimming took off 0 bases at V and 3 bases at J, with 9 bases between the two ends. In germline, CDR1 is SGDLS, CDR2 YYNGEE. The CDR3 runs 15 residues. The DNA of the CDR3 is TGTGCCAGCAGCGTAGCCCCAGGGGACACCGGGGAGCTGTTTTTT. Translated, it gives CASSVAPGDTGELFF. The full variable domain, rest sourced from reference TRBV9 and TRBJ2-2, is DSGVTQTPKHLITATGQRVTLRCSPRSGDLSVYWYQQSLDQGLQFLIQYYNGEERAKGNILERFSAQQFPDLHSELNLSSLELGDSALYFCASSVAPGDTGELFFGEGSRLTVL.

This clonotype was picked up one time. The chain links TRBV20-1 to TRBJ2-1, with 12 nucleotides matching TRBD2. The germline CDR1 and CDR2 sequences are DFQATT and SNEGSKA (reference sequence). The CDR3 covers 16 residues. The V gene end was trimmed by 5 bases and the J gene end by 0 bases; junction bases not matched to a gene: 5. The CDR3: CSAPLAGGSSYNEQFF. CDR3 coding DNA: TGCAGTGCTCCACTAGCGGGAGGAAGCTCCTACAATGAGCAGTTCTTC.

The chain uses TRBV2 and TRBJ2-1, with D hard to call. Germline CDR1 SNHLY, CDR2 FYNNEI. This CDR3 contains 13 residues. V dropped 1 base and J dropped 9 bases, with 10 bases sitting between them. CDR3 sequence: CASSEGTQSEQFF. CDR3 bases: TGTGCCAGCAGTGAAGGCACACAGAGTGAGCAGTTCTTC.

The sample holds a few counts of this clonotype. The CDR3 DNA reads TGCGCCAGCAGTCAAGACCACTACGAGCAGTACTTC. This encodes CASSQDHYEQYF. This chain links TRBV23-1 with TRBJ2-7; D call uncertain. TRBV23-1 is an ORF; its function is uncertain. CDR3 size: 12 residues. Trimming shortened V by 2 bases and J by 3 bases, and 5 bases separated the two germline ends.

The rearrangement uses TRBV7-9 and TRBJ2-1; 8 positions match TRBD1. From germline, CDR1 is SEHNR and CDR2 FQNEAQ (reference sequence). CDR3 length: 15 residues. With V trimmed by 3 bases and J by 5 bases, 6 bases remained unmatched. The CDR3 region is CASSFPGQGHNEQFF. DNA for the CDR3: TGTGCCAGCAGCTTCCCCGGACAGGGACACAATGAGCAGTTCTTC. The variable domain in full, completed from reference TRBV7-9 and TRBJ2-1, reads DTGVSQNPRHKITKRGQNVTFRCDPISEHNRLYWYRQTLGQGPEFLTYFQNEAQLEKSRLLSDRFSAERPKGSFSTLEIQRTEQGDSAMYLCASSFPGQGHNEQFFGPGTRLTVL.

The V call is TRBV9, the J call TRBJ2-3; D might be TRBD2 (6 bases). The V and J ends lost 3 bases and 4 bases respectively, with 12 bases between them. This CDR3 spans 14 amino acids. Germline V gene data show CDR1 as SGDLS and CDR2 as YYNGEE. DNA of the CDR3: TGTGCCAGCAGCGCACCCAGCGGGCCAGATACGCAGTATTTT. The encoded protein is CASSAPSGPDTQYF.

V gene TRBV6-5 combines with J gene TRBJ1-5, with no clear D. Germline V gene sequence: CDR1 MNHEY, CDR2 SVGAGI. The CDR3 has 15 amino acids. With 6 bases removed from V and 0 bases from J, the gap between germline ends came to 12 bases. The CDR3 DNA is TGTGCCAGCAGGCCAGATTCCTATAGCAATCAGCCCCAGCATTTT. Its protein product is CASRPDSYSNQPQHF.

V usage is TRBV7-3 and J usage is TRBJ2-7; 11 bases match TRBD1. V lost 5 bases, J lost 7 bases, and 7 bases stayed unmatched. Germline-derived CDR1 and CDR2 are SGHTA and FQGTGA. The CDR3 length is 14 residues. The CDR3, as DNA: TGTGCCAGCAGCCCAGGACAGGGGGCCGCGGAGCAGTACTTC. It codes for CASSPGQGAAEQYF.

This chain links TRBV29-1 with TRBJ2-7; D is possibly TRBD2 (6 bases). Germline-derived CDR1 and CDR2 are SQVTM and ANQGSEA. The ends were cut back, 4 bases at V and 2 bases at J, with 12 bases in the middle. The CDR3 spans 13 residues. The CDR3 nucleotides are TGCAGCGTTGGACTAGGGAGTACCTACGAGCAGTACTTC. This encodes CSVGLGSTYEQYF.

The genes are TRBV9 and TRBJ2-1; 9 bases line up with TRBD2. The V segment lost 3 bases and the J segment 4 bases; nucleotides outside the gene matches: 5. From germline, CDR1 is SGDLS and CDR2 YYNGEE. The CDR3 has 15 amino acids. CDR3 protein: CASSGGGGEYNEQFF. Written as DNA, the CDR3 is TGTGCCAGCAGCGGAGGCGGGGGGGAATACAATGAGCAGTTCTTC. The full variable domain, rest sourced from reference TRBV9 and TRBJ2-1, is DSGVTQTPKHLITATGQRVTLRCSPRSGDLSVYWYQQSLDQGLQFLIQYYNGEERAKGNILERFSAQQFPDLHSELNLSSLELGDSALYFCASSGGGGEYNEQFFGPGTRLTVL.

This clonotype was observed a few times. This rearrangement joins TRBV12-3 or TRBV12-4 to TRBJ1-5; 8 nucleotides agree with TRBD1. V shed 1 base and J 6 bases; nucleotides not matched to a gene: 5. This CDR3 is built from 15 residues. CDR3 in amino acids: CASSLGTGRGQPQHF. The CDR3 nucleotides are TGTGCCAGCAGTTTAGGGACAGGGCGAGGTCAGCCCCAGCATTTT.